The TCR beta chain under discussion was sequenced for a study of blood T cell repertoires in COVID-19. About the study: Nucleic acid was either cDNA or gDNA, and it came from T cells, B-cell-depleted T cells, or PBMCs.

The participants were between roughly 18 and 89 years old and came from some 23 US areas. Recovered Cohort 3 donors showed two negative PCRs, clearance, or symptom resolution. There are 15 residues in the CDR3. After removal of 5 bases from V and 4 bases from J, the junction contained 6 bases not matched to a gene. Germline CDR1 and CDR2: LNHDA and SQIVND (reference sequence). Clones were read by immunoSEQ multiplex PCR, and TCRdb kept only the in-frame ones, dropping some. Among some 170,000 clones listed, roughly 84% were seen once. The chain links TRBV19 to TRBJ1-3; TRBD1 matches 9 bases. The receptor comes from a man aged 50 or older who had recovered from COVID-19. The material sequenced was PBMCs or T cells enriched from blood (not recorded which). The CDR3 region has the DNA TGTGCCAGTAGTCATACCGGGACAGGGGGAAACACCATATATTTT. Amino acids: CASSHTGTGGNTIYF. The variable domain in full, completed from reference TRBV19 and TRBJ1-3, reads DGGITQSPKYLFRKEGQNVTLSCEQNLNHDAMYWYRQDPGQGLRLIYYSQIVNDFQKGDIAEGYSVSREKKESFPLTVTSAQKNPTAFYLCASSHTGTGGNTIYFGEGSWLTVV.